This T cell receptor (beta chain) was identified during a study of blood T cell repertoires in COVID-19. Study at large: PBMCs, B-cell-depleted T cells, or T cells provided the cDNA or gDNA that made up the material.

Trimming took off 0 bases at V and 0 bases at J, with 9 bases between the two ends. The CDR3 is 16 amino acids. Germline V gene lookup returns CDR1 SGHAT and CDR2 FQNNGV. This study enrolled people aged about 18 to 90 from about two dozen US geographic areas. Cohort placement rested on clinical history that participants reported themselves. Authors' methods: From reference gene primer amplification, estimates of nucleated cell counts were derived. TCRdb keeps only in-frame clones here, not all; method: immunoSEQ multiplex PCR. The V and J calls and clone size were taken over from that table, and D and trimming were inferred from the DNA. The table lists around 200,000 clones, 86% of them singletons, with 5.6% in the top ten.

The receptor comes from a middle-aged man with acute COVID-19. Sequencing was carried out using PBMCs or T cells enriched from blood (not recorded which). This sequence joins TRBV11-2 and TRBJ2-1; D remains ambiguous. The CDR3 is CASSLDWRSSYNEQFF. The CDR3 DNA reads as TGTGCCAGCAGCTTAGACTGGCGGAGCTCCTACAATGAGCAGTTCTTC.